The 9 T cell receptor beta chains reported below all come from one sample, sequenced in a study of identical twins. TCRdb reprocessed the 5' RACE reads with MiXCR, giving one entry per CDR3 protein. This sample has 200,000 to 250,000 distinct CDR3 sequences, with approximately 7.8% found just once. These records were also assigned to another study, of yellow fever vaccine responses in identical twins.

The sequencing sample was made of CD8+ T cells sorted from blood. Receptors were obtained from a woman aged 18-30 years in good health.

The J gene is TRBJ1-5, the V gene TRBV7-9; D gene unclear. V was cut by 5 bases and J by 7 bases, with 18 bases left in between. Germline values: CDR1 SEHNR, CDR2 FQNEAQ (reference sequence). The CDR3 loop spans 15 amino acids. The CDR3 sequence is CASSRSVGESQPQHF. In DNA form, the CDR3 reads TGTGCCAGCAGCCGAAGTGTCGGGGAAAGCCAGCCCCAGCATTTT.

This clonotype was detected many times. This may be a read error, as it is one base from a much larger clone. The chain links TRBV28 to TRBJ2-1, with no clear D. Germline V gives CDR1 MDHEN, CDR2 SYDVKM. Trimming shortened V by 8 bases and J by 0 bases, and 2 bases separated the two germline ends. The length of the CDR3 is 11 residues. DNA for the CDR3: TGTGCCAGCGGCTCCTACAATGAGCAGTTCTTC. Translation gives CASGSYNEQFF.

The V call is TRBV9, the J call TRBJ2-7; TRBD2 is a possible D gene (6 bases). The V end was cut by 4 bases, the J end by 3 bases, with 17 bases between. CDR3 size: 15 residues. Germline CDR1 is SGDLS and CDR2 is YYNGEE. CDR3 region: CASSTPGTGDYEQYF. The CDR3 coding sequence is TGTGCCAGCAGCACCCCCGGGACGGGAGACTACGAGCAGTACTTC.

Many counts were recorded for this clonotype. The V and J genes are TRBV29-1 and TRBJ2-1; 7 bases fit TRBD1. Germline CDR1 SQVTM, CDR2 ANQGSEA. CDR3 length equals 14 residues. The trim removed 7 bases at V and 3 bases at J, leaving 9 bases unmatched. The CDR3 bases are TGCAGCGCGAAAGACAGGGCGGTCTACAATGAGCAGTTCTTC. As protein: CSAKDRAVYNEQFF.

This clonotype was seen a handful of times. V gene TRBV20-1 combines with J gene TRBJ1-1, with 9 bases aligning to TRBD1. This CDR3 comprises 15 residues. The V and J ends lost 1 base and 3 bases, in that order; junction bases with no gene match: 6. CDR1 is DFQATT and CDR2 is SNEGSKA in the germline V gene (reference sequence). The CDR3 reads CSARGPTGGYTEAFF. DNA of the CDR3: TGCAGTGCTAGAGGACCCACAGGGGGCTACACTGAAGCTTTCTTT.

There are many counts of this clonotype. The chain has TRBV12-3 or TRBV12-4 and TRBJ2-2; perhaps TRBD1 as D (6 bases). Trimming stripped 6 bases from V and 4 bases from J, with 12 bases between. This CDR3 has 14 amino acids. The CDR3 nucleotides are TGTGCCAGCAGGCAGGGGACCTCCACCGGGGAGCTGTTTTTT. It is translated as CASRQGTSTGELFF.

The sample holds many counts of this clonotype. The rearrangement joins TRBV6-2 or TRBV6-3 to TRBJ2-5; a weak D match, TRBD1 (5 bases). V lost 2 bases, J lost 5 bases, and 6 bases lay in between. The CDR3 runs to 12 residues. Germline CDR1 reads MNHEY; CDR2 reads SVGEGT. The CDR3 coding sequence is TGTGCCAGCAGTTACGGGGCGGAGACCCAGTACTTC. It codes for CASSYGAETQYF.

The chain recombines TRBV4-1 with TRBJ1-4; D unclear. The CDR3 spans 14 residues. Germline lookup yields CDR1 MGHRA and CDR2 YSYEKL. Trimming cost V 1 base and J 5 bases, with 8 bases left between them. The CDR3 reads CASSQGDTNEKLFF. The CDR3 DNA reads TGCGCCAGCAGCCAAGGAGATACAAATGAAAAACTGTTTTTT.

V gene TRBV7-2 combines with J gene TRBJ2-7; 10 nucleotides align to TRBD1. The germline gives CDR1 SGHTA, CDR2 FQGNSA. Trimming at V came to 4 bases and at J to 5 bases, leaving 11 bases not matched to a gene. The CDR3 contains 16 residues. The CDR3 loop reads CASSSTTGGWENEQYV. In DNA, the CDR3 is TGTGCCAGCAGCTCCACGACAGGGGGCTGGGAGAACGAGCAGTACGTC.